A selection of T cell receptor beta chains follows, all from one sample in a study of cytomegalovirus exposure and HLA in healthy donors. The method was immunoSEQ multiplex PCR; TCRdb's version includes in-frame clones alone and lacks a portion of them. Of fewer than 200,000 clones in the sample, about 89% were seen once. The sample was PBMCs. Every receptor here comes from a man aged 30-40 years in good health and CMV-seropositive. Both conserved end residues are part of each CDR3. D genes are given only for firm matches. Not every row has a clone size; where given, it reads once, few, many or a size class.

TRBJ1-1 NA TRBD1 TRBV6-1 CASKGQGQVGTEAFF TGTGCCAGCAAGGGACAGGGGCAGGTTGGCACTGAAGCTTTCTTT
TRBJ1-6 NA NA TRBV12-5 CASGLEGERSPLHF TGTGCTAGTGGTTTGGAAGGGGAGAGATCACCCCTCCACTTT
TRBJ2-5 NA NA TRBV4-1 CASSLIGGETQYF TGCGCCAGCAGCCTGATAGGGGGGGAGACCCAGTACTTC
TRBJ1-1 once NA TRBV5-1 CASSFETNTEAFF TGCGCCAGCAGCTTTGAGACGAACACTGAAGCTTTCTTT
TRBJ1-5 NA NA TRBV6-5 CASSYREGQPQHF TGTGCCAGCAGTTACCGGGAGGGGCAGCCCCAGCATTTT
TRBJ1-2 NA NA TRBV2 CARTGKSGYTF TGTGCCAGAACAGGGAAAAGCGGCTACACCTTC
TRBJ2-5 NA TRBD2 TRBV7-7 CASSTLGGTAETQYF TGTGCCAGCAGCACCCTGGGGGGGACGGCAGAGACCCAGTACTTC
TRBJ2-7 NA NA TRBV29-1 CSALRDTGGYEQYF TGCAGTGCCCTGAGAGATACTGGCGGGTACGAGCAGTACTTC
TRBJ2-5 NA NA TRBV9 CASSVAGETQYF TGTGCCAGCAGCGTAGCTGGAGAGACCCAGTACTTC
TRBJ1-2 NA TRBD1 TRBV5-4 CASRQAGGAPGYTF TGTGCCAGCCGCCAGGCAGGGGGCGCCCCTGGCTACACCTTC
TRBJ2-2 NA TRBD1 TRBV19 CASSIDVGQGFTGELFF TGTGCCAGTAGTATAGATGTCGGACAGGGGTTCACCGGGGAGCTGTTTTTT
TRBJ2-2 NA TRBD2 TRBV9 CASSRLAGNTGELFF TGTGCCAGCAGCCGACTAGCGGGGAACACCGGGGAGCTGTTTTTT
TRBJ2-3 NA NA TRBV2 CASSEGGPTDTQYF TGTGCCAGCAGTGAGGGGGGTCCCACAGATACGCAGTATTTT